The next 28 T cell receptor beta chains were all read from a single sample in a study of T cells after yellow fever vaccination. TCRdb independently ran MiXCR on the 5' RACE reads; one entry per CDR3 protein. Of hundreds of thousands of distinct CDR3 sequences detected, roughly 8% appear once; the ten largest clones hold around 17%. The sample consisted of PBMCs, taken roughly 47 days after the first yellow fever vaccination. These receptors came from a man younger than 30 who received the YFV17D yellow fever vaccine.

This sequence joins TRBV5-1 and TRBJ2-1, with D possibly being TRBD2 (6 bases). CDR1 and CDR2 (germline): SGHRS, YFSETQ. The V end lost 6 bases, the J end lost 0 bases, and 13 bases lay between the germline ends. The CDR3 extends over 15 amino acids. The CDR3 DNA reads TGCGCCAGCACCCCTAGCGAGCTCTCCTACAATGAGCAGTTCTTC. It specifies CASTPSELSYNEQFF.

This clonotype was counted between two and nine times. The chain uses TRBV5-4 and TRBJ2-3, with a weak D call TRBD2 (6 bases). CDR3 length: 15 residues. Trimming removed 3 bases at V and 1 base at J, with 12 bases between. In germline, CDR1 is SGHNT, CDR2 YYREEE (reference sequence). The CDR3 DNA is TGTGCCAGCAGCTCTGCGGGGCGCGGCACAGATACGCAGTATTTT. It is translated as CASSSAGRGTDTQYF.

This clonotype was picked up a small number of times. The rearrangement joins TRBV7-2 to TRBJ2-1; no clear D. Per the germline V gene, CDR1 is SGHTA and CDR2 is FQGNSA. Between the trimmed V and J ends, which lost 8 bases and 8 bases, there was a span of 13 bases. The CDR3 is 12 amino acids. CDR3 loop: CASAAVLDEQFF. The CDR3 DNA reads as TGTGCCAGCGCAGCCGTTCTGGATGAGCAGTTCTTC. The full variable domain, rest sourced from reference TRBV7-2 and TRBJ2-1, is GAGVSQSPSNKVTEKGKDVELRCDPISGHTALYWYRQSLGQGLEFLIYFQGNSAPDKSGLPSDRFSAERTGGSVSTLTIQRTQQEDSAVYLCASAAVLDEQFFGPGTRLTVL.

This chain uses TRBV4-3 with TRBJ2-4, with 9 bases identical to TRBD1. The CDR3 is 17 residues long. The V gene end was trimmed by 0 bases and the J gene end by 0 bases; junction bases not matched to a gene: 3. Germline assignment: CDR1 LGHNA and CDR2 YSLEER. The CDR3 DNA reads as TGCGCCAGCAGCCAAGATGGGACAGGGCCAGCCAAAAACATTCAGTACTTC. Protein sequence: CASSQDGTGPAKNIQYF.

This clonotype was seen a few times. The chain links TRBV6-2 or TRBV6-3 to TRBJ2-5; unclear D gene. This CDR3 has 13 amino acids. Trimming removed 2 bases at V and 0 bases at J, with 4 bases between. Germline V gene lookup returns CDR1 MNHEY and CDR2 SVGEGT. In DNA, the CDR3 is TGTGCCAGCAGTTACGGGCACCAAGAGACCCAGTACTTC. It encodes CASSYGHQETQYF.

This sequence joins TRBV18 and TRBJ1-4; 10 bases match TRBD1. The CDR3 is made up of 14 amino acids. After removal of 2 bases from V and 7 bases from J, the junction contained 1 base not matched to a gene. Germline CDR1 KGHSH, CDR2 LQKENI. CDR3 amino acids: CASSPGTGAEKLFF. The DNA of the CDR3 is TGTGCCAGCTCACCAGGGACAGGGGCTGAAAAACTGTTTTTT.

This clonotype was picked up many times. The rearrangement links TRBV6-5 to TRBJ2-7; D is unresolved. The CDR3 covers 17 residues. V lost 0 bases to trimming and J lost 0 bases, with 15 bases between them. From germline, CDR1 is MNHEY and CDR2 SVGAGI. Here the CDR3 DNA reads TGTGCCAGCAGTTACTCAGTAGTGCCTAAAATCTCCTACGAGCAGTACGTC. It codes for CASSYSVVPKISYEQYV.

This rearrangement joins TRBV19 to TRBJ2-3; the match to TRBD2 covers 12 bases. After removal of 4 bases from V and 4 bases from J, the junction contained 3 bases not matched to a gene. The CDR3 is made up of 15 amino acids. Germline values: CDR1 LNHDA, CDR2 SQIVND (reference sequence). The CDR3 spells CASSTTSGGADTQYF. The CDR3 DNA reads as TGTGCCAGTAGTACGACTAGCGGGGGCGCAGATACGCAGTATTTT.

The chain carries TRBV7-2 and TRBJ1-1, with D perhaps TRBD1 (5 bases). Germline V lookup: CDR1 SGHTA, CDR2 FQGNSA. This CDR3 has 13 residues. Between the trimmed V and J ends, which lost 2 bases and 3 bases, there was a span of 7 bases. CDR3 bases: TGTGCCAGCAGCTTAAGCAGGGACACTGAAGCTTTCTTT. This sequence encodes CASSLSRDTEAFF.

The chain is built from TRBV6-2 or TRBV6-3 and TRBJ1-5; the D gene is possibly TRBD1 (5 bases). CDR1 is MNHEY, CDR2 SVGEGT, per germline. V dropped 6 bases and J dropped 9 bases, with 15 bases sitting between them. The CDR3 is 13 amino acids. Here the CDR3 DNA reads TGTGCCAGCAGAGGAGGGACGTATGGGCCCCAGCATTTT. Translation gives CASRGGTYGPQHF.

This chain links TRBV12-3 or TRBV12-4 with TRBJ1-1; D is unresolved. The CDR3 has 14 amino acids. V shed 4 bases and J shed 6 bases, with 15 bases lying between them. CDR3 sequence reads: CASSSQGPIAEAFF. The CDR3 nucleotides are TGTGCCAGCAGTTCACAAGGACCGATCGCTGAAGCTTTCTTT.

The J gene is TRBJ2-1, the V gene TRBV20-1; 12 bases agree with TRBD2. Unmatched junction bases numbered 8, after V lost 4 bases and J lost 4 bases. The germline V gene encodes CDR1 DFQATT and CDR2 SNEGSKA (reference sequence). CDR3 size: 16 residues. Written as DNA, the CDR3 is TGCAGTGCTACAGAACTAGCGGGGGGAGTTTACAATGAGCAGTTCTTC. Translation gives CSATELAGGVYNEQFF.

On this clonotype itself: A much larger clone is a single base away; this may be a read error. Here the CDR3 reads CASSQDPNTGELIF. The DNA for the CDR3 is TGCGCCAGCAGCCAAGATCCGAACACCGGGGAGCTGATTTTT. J is TRBJ2-2 and V is TRBV4-1; a possible D gene is TRBD2 (5 bases). The CDR3 has 14 residues. Germline V lookup: CDR1 MGHRA, CDR2 YSYEKL.

In its sample, this clonotype was seen many times. CDR3 in DNA: TGTGCCAGCAGCTTCTCCGAAGGGGCTAGCGATGAGCAGTTCTTC. Amino acids: CASSFSEGASDEQFF. The rearrangement joins TRBV7-3 to TRBJ2-1, with D possibly being TRBD2 (6 bases). The V and J ends lost 3 bases and 8 bases respectively, with 17 bases between them. The CDR3 runs 15 residues. Germline CDR1 and CDR2: SGHTA and FQGTGA.

The chain links TRBV24-1 to TRBJ2-2, with D perhaps TRBD2 (5 bases). Germline V gives CDR1 KGHDR, CDR2 SFDVKD. The V end lost 1 base, the J end lost 7 bases, and 12 bases lay between the germline ends. The CDR3 runs to 15 residues. CDR3 sequence: CATSDFSGYDGELFF. CDR3 sequence (DNA): TGTGCCACCAGTGATTTCTCGGGGTACGACGGGGAGCTGTTTTTT.

There are many counts of this clonotype. The chain carries TRBV29-1 and TRBJ1-1; D is possibly TRBD1 (5 bases). The germline gives CDR1 SQVTM, CDR2 ANQGSEA. Trimming pared 7 bases from V and 1 base from J, leaving 13 bases between. The CDR3 contains 13 residues. The DNA for the CDR3 is TGCAGCGCTCGGACACTTACGAACACTGAAGCTTTCTTT. Translated, it gives CSARTLTNTEAFF.

The chain joins TRBV15 to TRBJ2-7, with 9 bases that match TRBD1. The CDR3 consists of 14 residues. Losses at the gene ends were 11 bases for V and 5 bases for J; bases not matched to a gene: 13. CDR1 is LNHNV, CDR2 YYDKDF, per germline (reference sequence). The CDR3 coding sequence is TGTGCCGCTGCTAGGGACAGGGCAGTTAACGAGCAGTACGTC. This sequence encodes CAAARDRAVNEQYV.

The chain links TRBV20-1 to TRBJ2-3; D perhaps matches TRBD2 (6 bases). The CDR3 length is 13 residues. V gave up 5 bases and J gave up 2 bases, with 11 bases separating them. The germline V gene encodes CDR1 DFQATT and CDR2 SNEGSKA (reference sequence). The CDR3 DNA sequence: TGCAGTGCTGGTGGAGGGTTCACAGATACGCAGTATTTT. It translates to CSAGGGFTDTQYF.

The chain is built from TRBV6-5 and TRBJ1-6; D gene uncertain. V was trimmed by 6 bases and J by 9 bases, leaving 9 bases between them. The CDR3 totals 12 residues. The germline gives CDR1 MNHEY, CDR2 SVGAGI. In DNA form, the CDR3 reads TGTGCCAGCAGGTTCATGGGTTCACCCCTCCACTTT. Encoded protein: CASRFMGSPLHF.

The table lists this clonotype with a few counts. The chain employs TRBV15 and TRBJ2-1; D ambiguous. Between the trimmed V and J ends, which lost 5 bases and 7 bases, there was a span of 12 bases. In germline, CDR1 is LNHNV, CDR2 YYDKDF (reference sequence). The CDR3 spans 13 residues. CDR3 sequence (DNA): TGTGCCACCAGCGGTAGGGATTGGAATGAGCAGTTCTTC. It encodes CATSGRDWNEQFF.

The CDR3 here is CASSRGSGADTQYF. CDR3 nucleotide sequence: TGTGCCAGCAGCCGCGGCTCTGGCGCAGATACGCAGTATTTT. The V call is TRBV12-3 or TRBV12-4, the J call TRBJ2-3; D ambiguous. V lost 6 bases and J 4 bases, leaving 14 bases between the germline ends. The CDR3 is 14 amino acids.

The table lists this clonotype with a few counts. V is TRBV5-6 and J is TRBJ2-7; D is uncertain. The CDR3 contains 14 residues. V dropped 1 base and J dropped 1 base, with 9 bases sitting between them. CDR1 and CDR2 from the germline V gene are SGHDT and YYEEEE. The CDR3 coding sequence is TGTGCCAGCAGCTTGTCTGGGATATCCTACGAGCAGTACGTC. This translates into CASSLSGISYEQYV.

This clonotype has a count of ten or more. This chain connects TRBV5-1 to TRBJ2-7, with 7 positions matching TRBD1. The CDR3 is 15 residues long. Trimming at V came to 7 bases and at J to 4 bases, leaving 14 bases not matched to a gene. Per the germline V gene, CDR1 is SGHRS and CDR2 is YFSETQ. The CDR3 is CASAAQAGGLYEQYF. In nucleotides, the CDR3 is TGCGCCAGCGCCGCTCAGGCAGGGGGTTTGTACGAGCAGTACTTC.

This clonotype appeared a few times. The chain's CDR3 is CASSGGSADTQYF. The CDR3 bases are TGTGCCAGCAGTGGAGGCAGCGCAGATACGCAGTATTTT. The rearrangement joins TRBV5-5 to TRBJ2-3; possible D gene TRBD2, 5 bases. The CDR3 has 13 amino acids. The germline V gene has CDR1 SGHKS and CDR2 YYEKEE (reference sequence). With 5 bases removed from V and 4 bases from J, the gap between germline ends came to 11 bases. Based on the CDR3 plus reference TRBV5-5 and TRBJ2-3, the full variable domain is DAGVTQSPTHLIKTRGQQVTLRCSPISGHKSVSWYQQVLGQGPQFIFQYYEKEERGRGNFPDRFSARQFPNYSSELNVNALLLGDSALYLCASSGGSADTQYFGPGTRLTVL.

This clonotype was seen a handful of times. The chain is built from TRBV7-2 and TRBJ1-6; D not certain. Trimming took off 4 bases at V and 10 bases at J, with 17 bases between the two ends. Germline V CDR1 and CDR2: SGHTA, FQGNSA. The CDR3 covers 15 residues. The CDR3 DNA sequence: TGTGCCAGCAGCTCGATGATAGGGTTAATGTCACCCCTCCACTTT. Translating gives CASSSMIGLMSPLHF.

The J gene is TRBJ2-7, the V gene TRBV6-4; D possibly matches TRBD1 or TRBD2 (5 bases each). V lost 4 bases and J 3 bases, leaving 16 bases between the germline ends. This CDR3 spans 15 amino acids. Germline CDR1 and CDR2: MRHNA and SNTAGT. In DNA, the CDR3 is TGTGCCAGCAGTGCTCTGCCGGGGCGGGTCTACGAGCAGTACTTC. Translation gives CASSALPGRVYEQYF.

Ten or more counts support this clonotype. This chain uses TRBV5-1 with TRBJ2-3; 8 nucleotides align to TRBD2. This CDR3 spans 15 amino acids. CDR1 and CDR2 from the germline V gene are SGHRS and YFSETQ. Trimming removed 4 bases from V and 4 bases from J; junction bases left unmatched: 8. CDR3 bases: TGCGCCAGCAGCGCCGGGACTAGAATTGCAGATACGCAGTATTTT. Protein product: CASSAGTRIADTQYF. The variable domain in full, with the rest retrieved from reference TRBV5-1 and TRBJ2-3, is KAGVTQTPRYLIKTRGQQVTLSCSPISGHRSVSWYQQTPGQGLQFLFEYFSETQRNKGNFPGRFSGRQFSNSRSEMNVSTLELGDSALYLCASSAGTRIADTQYFGPGTRLTVL.

The genes are TRBV5-4 and TRBJ2-1; D possibly matches TRBD1 or TRBD2 (5 bases each). V was clipped by 4 bases and J by 5 bases, with 10 bases between them. The CDR3 sequence is 13 residues long. Germline-derived CDR1 and CDR2 are SGHNT and YYREEE (reference sequence). CDR3 amino acids: CASSGGPDNEQFF. CDR3 DNA sequence: TGTGCCAGCAGCGGGGGACCGGACAATGAGCAGTTCTTC.